The text below deals with one T cell receptor (beta chain). The antigen this receptor binds is unknown. The record has no base qualities; no much larger clone is one base away. Ficoll-Paque density gradient centrifugation was the method used to isolate PBMCs. This entry belongs to a study of T-cell memory formation after mild COVID-19 (dated by TCRdb to the early 2020s). Study-level background: TCR sequence clusters from the two donors were found to be largely donor specific. In two donors, T-cell clones that expanded and contracted after mild COVID-19 were followed by sequencing TCRalpha and TCRbeta repertoires longitudinally. Two young, previously healthy adult volunteers, one female and one male, were included in the cohort. Points the paper makes about the study in general: The second-wave clones that peaked on day 37 were not confirmed to be SARS-CoV-2 specific. The detection of some responding clones in pre-infection memory suggests that pre-existing cross-reactive memory T cells joined the SARS-CoV-2 response. Contracting CD4+ clones were found mainly in CM and EM memory subsets, while CD8+ clones were enriched in EMRA. The study included only a couple of mild cases, and larger cohorts that include severe cases with pre-infection samples were judged to be necessary. From day 15 to 85, contracting clones showed balanced CD4/CD8 phenotypes, whereas a second wave of clones that expanded from day 15 to 37 leaned towards CD4+.

Reads for this sample came from an Illumina NovaSeq 6000. cDNA libraries for TCRalpha and TCRbeta were prepared by 5'RACE using constant-segment primers, with sample barcodes and unique molecular identifiers added. Trizol reagent was used to extract RNA from every sample. Library amplification was performed in two PCR steps, and a second sample barcode and Illumina TruSeq adapters were introduced in the second step. Sequencing of libraries was performed on an Illumina NovaSeq with 2 x 150 bp paired-end reads. The authors' pipeline ran thus. Reads were demultiplexed and collapsed into UMI-guided consensus sequences with migec v1.2.7. With mixcr v2.1.11, UMI consensuses were aligned to TRA and TRB V and J templates and assembled into clonotypes. Expanded or contracted clonotypes were those called significant by both edgeR and NoisET, with noise models trained on biological replicates. For edgeR calls, the cutoffs were a false discovery rate-adjusted p below 0.01 and a log2 fold-change threshold of 1. As an exploratory analysis of dynamics, max-normalized trajectories of the 1000 most abundant clonotypes were examined by PCA with hierarchical clustering. The CD4 or CD8 phenotype of responding clones was assigned using the separately sequenced CD4+ and CD8+ repertoires. TCRdb reran the public reads through fastp at Q25 and MiXCR, keeping productive beta chains. CDR3 protein sequences are deduplicated, and each keeps its most common genes and DNA. V and J calls and clone size were set by TCRdb, not the authors. A total of about half a million distinct CDR3 sequences appear in this sample, over 15% of them only once. The ten largest clones capture around an eighth of the sample.

According to the germline V gene, CDR1 reads SGHVS and CDR2 reads FQNEAQ. Trimming takes 1 base from V and 7 bases from J, and the germline ends sit 7 bases apart. The cysteine opens and the phenylalanine closes a CDR3 of 12 amino acids. The kept DNA is CDR3 alone, 36 bases in frame from the first base. In this chain, TRBV7-8 is recombined with TRBJ1-1; the D gene is not confidently resolved. The TCR originated in an adult woman who had mild COVID-19 (a few samples of this study predate the infection). The sample titles of this study are shuffled in the database, so cell type and time point are left out; the donor was told from shared clones. The specimen sequenced was PBMCs or a T cell subset sorted from them (not recorded which). The bases are TGTGCCAGCAGCTTAGGGATACATGAAGCTTTCTTT. This is translated as CASSLGIHEAFF.